The 31 T cell receptor beta chains listed next were all sequenced from one sample in a study of control samples from healthy donors and cancer patients. Profiled with immunoSEQ multiplex PCR; TCRdb holds only in-frame clones, not every one. The table lists around 120,000 clones, about 93% of them singletons. The specimen sequenced was PBMCs. The receptor source for this set is a man in his forties or fifties with head and neck cancer.

The chain employs TRBV4-2 and TRBJ1-1; TRBD1 aligns across 9 bases. Trimming took 0 bases from V and 11 from J; bases not matched to a gene: 7. The CDR3 consists of 14 residues. Per germline, CDR1 LGHNA and CDR2 YNFKEQ. CDR3 DNA sequence: TGTGCCAGCAGCCAAGATTCGGTTGGGACAGGGGCTTTCTTT. Amino acids: CASSQDSVGTGAFF.

This sequence joins TRBV27 and TRBJ1-2, with D tentatively TRBD1 (5 bases). V lost 7 bases to trimming and J lost 3 bases, with 15 bases between them. Germline V gives CDR1 MNHEY, CDR2 SMNVEV (reference sequence). The CDR3 consists of 14 residues. CDR3 in amino acids: CASKRGAWDYGYTF. The CDR3, as DNA: TGTGCCAGCAAACGCGGGGCCTGGGACTATGGCTACACCTTC.

The V call is TRBV3-1 (or the pseudogene TRBV3-2), the J call TRBJ1-5; perhaps TRBD1 as D (5 bases). Germline CDR1 and CDR2: LGHDT and YNNKEL (reference sequence). CDR3 length: 18 residues. Trimming shortened V by 0 bases and J by 0 bases, and 15 bases separated the two germline ends. The CDR3 sequence is CASSQDPQEGRSNQPQHF. The CDR3 DNA sequence: TGTGCCAGCAGCCAAGATCCTCAAGAGGGGCGTAGCAATCAGCCCCAGCATTTT.

V gene TRBV24-1 combines with J gene TRBJ1-5; a possible D gene is TRBD1 (5 bases). Trimming removed 3 bases from V and 6 bases from J, with 11 bases in between. Germline V gene data show CDR1 as KGHDR and CDR2 as SFDVKD. The CDR3 runs to 14 residues. The CDR3 coding sequence is TGTGCCACCAGTGATGGACACGGCTTTCAGCCCCAGCATTTT. This codes for CATSDGHGFQPQHF.

V usage is TRBV21-1 and J usage is TRBJ1-2. TRBV21-1 is a documented pseudogene. This CDR3 contains 12 residues. CDR3: CASSRGGYGYTF. The CDR3 region has the DNA TGTGCCAGCAGCAGAGGAGGGTACGGCTACACCTTC.

The chain links TRBV7-3 to TRBJ2-1; a possible D gene is TRBD1 (6 bases). The CDR3 sequence is 17 residues long. Germline lookup yields CDR1 SGHTA and CDR2 FQGTGA. The V end lost 2 bases, the J end lost 6 bases, and 20 bases lay between the germline ends. DNA of the CDR3: TGTGCCAGCAGCTTACTGGTGGGTCGACAGGCTGGCAATGAGCAGTTCTTC. As protein: CASSLLVGRQAGNEQFF. Supplemented by reference TRBV7-3 and TRBJ2-1, the full variable domain reads GAGVSQTPSNKVTEKGKYVELRCDPISGHTALYWYRQSLGQGPEFLIYFQGTGAADDSGLPNDRFFAVRPEGSVSTLKIQRTERGDSAVYLCASSLLVGRQAGNEQFFGPGTRLTVL.

This chain joins TRBV7-9 and TRBJ2-7; D unresolved. The CDR3 totals 13 residues. V was clipped by 4 bases and J by 0 bases, with 7 bases between them. Looked up from germline, CDR1 is SEHNR and CDR2 is FQNEAQ (reference sequence). The CDR3 DNA reads TGTGCCAGCAGCTCCATGAGCTCCTACGAGCAGTACTTC. Translating it yields CASSSMSSYEQYF.

This chain links TRBV5-1 with TRBJ2-3; 7 positions match TRBD1. The CDR3 runs to 15 residues. The germline V gene encodes CDR1 SGHRS and CDR2 YFSETQ. V shed 4 bases and J 2 bases; nucleotides not matched to a gene: 7. CDR3: CASSVQGIHTDTQYF. CDR3 bases: TGCGCCAGCAGCGTACAGGGGATCCACACAGATACGCAGTATTTT.

Only a few counts were recorded for this clone. The chain is built from TRBV2 and TRBJ1-1; 7 bases agree with TRBD1. J lost 6 bases, V lost 10 bases, and 11 bases had no gene match. The germline gives CDR1 SNHLY, CDR2 FYNNEI. The CDR3 is 13 amino acids. This chain's CDR3 is CATRQGGIAEAFF. In nucleotides, the CDR3 is TGTGCCACTCGACAGGGAGGAATCGCTGAAGCTTTCTTT. The whole variable domain, remainder taken from reference TRBV2 and TRBJ1-1, is EPEVTQTPSHQVTQMGQEVILRCVPISNHLYFYWYRQILGQKVEFLVSFYNNEISEKSEIFDDQFSVERPDGSNFTLKIRSTKLEDSAMYFCATRQGGIAEAFFGQGTRLTVV.

V gene TRBV28 combines with J gene TRBJ2-2; D is unresolved. V lost 8 bases and J 6 bases, leaving 13 bases between the germline ends. Germline values: CDR1 MDHEN, CDR2 SYDVKM. The length of the CDR3 is 13 residues. The CDR3 loop reads CASFNRAAGELFF. The DNA of the CDR3 is TGTGCCAGCTTCAACCGGGCCGCCGGGGAGCTGTTTTTT.

V and J are TRBV30 and TRBJ1-6, with a tentative D call TRBD1 (6 bases). Germline values: CDR1 GTSNPN, CDR2 SVGIG (reference sequence). This CDR3 comprises 14 residues. V lost 5 bases and J 11 bases, leaving 19 bases between the germline ends. The DNA of the CDR3 is TGTGCCTGGTCGAGGGGGACCGGCGGAACACCCCTCCACTTT. Protein product: CAWSRGTGGTPLHF.

In its sample, this clone was seen once. The genes are TRBV28 and TRBJ1-1, with unresolved D. V was shortened by 3 bases and J by 5 bases, with 4 bases between the two germline ends. This CDR3 contains 11 residues. CDR1 MDHEN and CDR2 SYDVKM come from the germline V gene. For the CDR3, the DNA is TGTGCCAGCAGTTTCGGGACTGAAGCTTTCTTT. As protein: CASSFGTEAFF.

The chain combines TRBV18 with TRBJ1-4; 9 bases match TRBD1. This CDR3 is 17 amino acids long. Trimming took 0 bases from V and 5 from J; bases not matched to a gene: 7. From germline, CDR1 is KGHSH and CDR2 LQKENI. CDR3 DNA sequence: TGTGCCAGCTCACCACCGGGACAGGGTCTCCTGAATGAAAAACTGTTTTTT. Protein: CASSPPGQGLLNEKLFF.

The CDR3 DNA reads TGTGCCCGGACCCATTGGGTCGGACGTCCCGGGGGGGAAGCTTTCTTT. It specifies CARTHWVGRPGGEAFF. The V gene is TRBV30, the J gene TRBJ1-1; a weak D match, TRBD1 (5 bases). V lost 8 bases and J 8 bases, leaving 30 bases between the germline ends. CDR3 length: 16 amino acids. Germline CDR1 is GTSNPN and CDR2 is SVGIG (reference sequence).

The V gene is TRBV6-5, the J gene TRBJ1-2; 11 bases align to TRBD1. The CDR3 covers 13 residues. The V gene's germline CDR1 is MNHEY and CDR2 SVGAGI. The J segment lost 8 bases and the V segment lost 5 bases, leaving 4 bases of the junction unmatched. The CDR3 protein is CASSPGQGAGYTF. For the CDR3, the DNA is TGTGCCAGCAGTCCCGGACAGGGGGCGGGCTACACCTTC.

The chain combines TRBV3-1 (or the pseudogene TRBV3-2) with TRBJ2-2; weak D call: TRBD1 (7 bases). Trimming pared 5 bases from V and 7 bases from J, leaving 11 bases between. Germline CDR1 is LGHDT and CDR2 is YNNKEL (reference sequence). The CDR3 has 13 residues. The DNA of the CDR3 is TGTGCCAGCAGCTCAGGGGGGAACGGGGAGCTGTTTTTT. Residues: CASSSGGNGELFF.

V and J are TRBV4-3 and TRBJ1-5, with D unresolved. Germline V gene sequence: CDR1 LGHNA, CDR2 YSLEER. CDR3 length: 15 amino acids. Trimming pared 0 bases from V and 5 bases from J, leaving 11 bases between. The CDR3 DNA follows: TGCGCCAGCAGCCAAGATTCCGGACCTGATCAGCCCCAGCATTTT. Protein product: CASSQDSGPDQPQHF.

The chain links TRBV18 to TRBJ1-2; D might be TRBD1 (6 bases). V was trimmed by 3 bases and J by 4 bases, leaving 12 bases between them. This CDR3 is built from 14 residues. Germline V gene lookup returns CDR1 KGHSH and CDR2 LQKENI. This CDR3 reads CASSPRTGSYGYTF. Here the CDR3 DNA reads TGTGCCAGCTCACCTCGAACAGGGAGCTATGGCTACACCTTC.

The rearrangement joins TRBV28 to TRBJ1-1; TRBD1 might be the D (5 bases). V was cut by 6 bases and J by 7 bases, with 21 bases left in between. Germline values: CDR1 MDHEN, CDR2 SYDVKM. This CDR3 region has 15 residues. The DNA of the CDR3 is TGTGCCAGCAGCCCCGGGGGACGCAGTGGGAGTGAAGCTTTCTTT. Protein sequence: CASSPGGRSGSEAFF.

A single count supports this clone. This chain uses TRBV18 with TRBJ1-3, with D possibly matching TRBD1 (5 bases). In germline, CDR1 is KGHSH, CDR2 LQKENI. The CDR3 runs to 15 residues. V lost 3 bases and J 4 bases, leaving 13 bases between the germline ends. The CDR3 DNA reads TGTGCCAGCTCACCCCGTACAAACAGGGGAAACACCATATATTTT. Translation: CASSPRTNRGNTIYF.

This chain uses TRBV12-3 or TRBV12-4 with TRBJ1-2; D is unresolved. Trimming took off 7 bases at V and 5 bases at J, with 11 bases between the two ends. This CDR3 contains 12 residues. CDR3 residues: CASTDGRYGYTF. The DNA of the CDR3 is TGTGCCAGCACCGATGGGAGGTATGGCTACACCTTC.

This chain connects TRBV6-2 or TRBV6-3 to TRBJ2-3, with 9 nucleotides matching TRBD2. Germline CDR1 reads MNHEY; CDR2 reads SVGEGT. The ends lost 5 bases at V and 2 bases at J; junction bases unmatched: 5. The CDR3 has 15 amino acids. CDR3: CASSTLAGLTDTQYF. DNA for the CDR3: TGTGCCAGCAGTACTCTAGCGGGGCTCACAGATACGCAGTATTTT.

The CDR3 sequence: CASSQDPGQGRQPQHF. The CDR3 DNA sequence: TGCGCCAGCAGCCAAGACCCGGGACAGGGGAGGCAGCCCCAGCATTTT. This chain joins TRBV4-1 and TRBJ1-5, with 10 bases matching TRBD1. J was trimmed by 7 bases and V by 0 bases; bases with no gene match: 6. Germline values: CDR1 MGHRA, CDR2 YSYEKL. The CDR3 is made up of 16 amino acids.

J is TRBJ2-7 and V is TRBV27, with TRBD1 matching over 10 bases. Germline-derived CDR1 and CDR2 are MNHEY and SMNVEV (reference sequence). Losses at the gene ends were 5 bases for V and 4 bases for J; bases not matched to a gene: 8. This CDR3 comprises 15 residues. CDR3 protein: CASSLGPGQGYEQYF. Here the CDR3 DNA reads TGTGCCAGCAGTCTAGGACCGGGACAGGGGTACGAGCAGTACTTC.

The chain joins TRBV18 to TRBJ2-7; 9 positions agree with TRBD1. Trimming took 4 bases from V and 11 from J; bases not matched to a gene: 3. The CDR3 is made up of 11 amino acids. Germline loops: CDR1 KGHSH, CDR2 LQKENI. DNA of the CDR3: TGTGCCAGCTCACGGGACAGGGAAAAGTACTTC. Encoded protein: CASSRDREKYF.

The rearrangement joins TRBV6-5 to TRBJ1-2; D is perhaps TRBD1 (5 bases). Per germline, CDR1 MNHEY and CDR2 SVGAGI. The V and J ends lost 4 bases and 7 bases respectively, with 16 bases between them. The CDR3 has 14 amino acids. The CDR3 region is CASSLGWDGSGYTF. The CDR3 bases are TGTGCCAGCAGTTTGGGATGGGACGGCAGTGGCTACACCTTC.

The V call is TRBV19, the J call TRBJ1-1, with 7 positions matching TRBD1. Germline-derived CDR1 and CDR2 are LNHDA and SQIVND (reference sequence). J was trimmed by 2 bases and V by 7 bases; bases with no gene match: 7. The CDR3 has 14 residues. CDR3 loop: CASMETGLNTEAFF. CDR3 sequence (DNA): TGTGCCAGTATGGAGACAGGGCTAAACACTGAAGCTTTCTTT. The full variable domain, with the rest looked up from reference TRBV19 and TRBJ1-1, is DGGITQSPKYLFRKEGQNVTLSCEQNLNHDAMYWYRQDPGQGLRLIYYSQIVNDFQKGDIAEGYSVSREKKESFPLTVTSAQKNPTAFYLCASMETGLNTEAFFGQGTRLTVV.

The gene calls are TRBV4-1 and TRBJ1-4; D is undetermined. With 4 bases removed from V and 8 bases from J, the gap between germline ends came to 17 bases. Germline V gene data show CDR1 as MGHRA and CDR2 as YSYEKL. The CDR3 runs to 15 residues. CDR3 DNA: TGCGCCAGCAGCCGCCTTTTAGGCGTCGACGAAAAACTGTTTTTT. This translates into CASSRLLGVDEKLFF.

The chain couples TRBV7-2 to TRBJ1-1; 7 bases align to TRBD1. Germline V gene sequence: CDR1 SGHTA, CDR2 FQGNSA. Losses at the gene ends were 2 bases for V and 5 bases for J; bases not matched to a gene: 14. The CDR3 runs to 17 residues. The CDR3 bases are TGTGCCAGCAGCTTAACCCCGACAGGGTTTCTTATTACTGAAGCTTTCTTT. Protein sequence: CASSLTPTGFLITEAFF.

The chain has TRBV24-1 and TRBJ2-1; D remains unclear. V lost 5 bases and J 7 bases, leaving 8 bases between the germline ends. The CDR3 has 12 residues. Germline V lookup: CDR1 KGHDR, CDR2 SFDVKD. The DNA of the CDR3 is TGTGCCACCAGTGTGACGGAGAATGAGCAGTTCTTC. This gives the protein CATSVTENEQFF.

V gene TRBV5-4 combines with J gene TRBJ2-7, with 14 bases aligning to TRBD2. The germline V gene has CDR1 SGHNT and CDR2 YYREEE (reference sequence). V lost 4 bases and J lost 7; bases outside the gene matches: 4. The CDR3 runs 14 residues. CDR3 nucleotide sequence: TGTGCCAGCAGCCTGACTAGCGGGGGGGGTGAGCAGTACTTC. Its translation is CASSLTSGGGEQYF. The entire variable domain, with the rest obtained from reference TRBV5-4 and TRBJ2-7, is as follows: ETGVTQSPTHLIKTRGQQVTLRCSSQSGHNTVSWYQQALGQGPQFIFQYYREEENGRGNFPPRFSGLQFPNYSSELNVNALELDDSALYLCASSLTSGGGEQYFGPGTRLTVT.